Sequencing of this TCR beta chain was carried out in a study of early stage breast cancer tumors. For the study at large: Invasive lobular carcinomas made up four of 12 ER+/PR+/HER2- tumors. Average read coverage per sample was about 10-fold.

Study-level points and caveats: In 14 of 16 patients, blood comparison separated tumor from normal breast.

Blood replicates held 0.5 ug DNA, tumor or normal breast roughly 1.5 ug, two each. TCRdb's table, derived via immunoSEQ multiplex PCR, lists solely in-frame clones and lacks some. Among fewer than 70,000 clones listed, 65% to 85% were seen once. The length of the CDR3 is 15 residues. V gave up 3 bases and J gave up 2 bases; unmatched junction bases: 6. Per germline, CDR1 SGDLS and CDR2 YYNGEE. As regards this clone: The antigen is unknown.

The V gene is TRBV9, the J gene TRBJ2-3; 7 nucleotides align to TRBD2. The TCR originated in a person aged 35-50 years with breast cancer. Material for sequencing was blood. The CDR3 here is CASSEQRDYTDTQYF. CDR3 bases: TGTGCCAGCAGCGAACAAAGGGACTACACAGATACGCAGTATTTT.